These 29 T cell receptor beta chains originate from one sample sequenced in a study of cytomegalovirus exposure and HLA in healthy donors. In the PCR, 60 Vbeta and 13 Jbeta primers were used. Profiled with immunoSEQ multiplex PCR; TCRdb holds only in-frame clones, not every one. The table has some 64,000 clones, about 89% seen once; the top ten hold 1.5%. Sequencing was done on a sample of PBMCs. All receptors derive from a man aged 30-40 years in good health and CMV-seropositive.

This clone was recorded only once. One end of the junction does not line up with germline, which may come from a read error. The rearrangement links TRBV9 to TRBJ1-5; D might be TRBD1 (6 bases). Germline V gene lookup returns CDR1 SGDLS and CDR2 YYNGEE. This CDR3 is built from 13 residues. The CDR3 bases are TGTGCCAGCAGCATGGACAGCAATCGGCCCCAGCATTTT. Its protein product is CASSMDSNRPQHF.

The chain joins TRBV30 to TRBJ1-6; D is uncertain. V was clipped by 2 bases and J by 7 bases, with 18 bases between them. The CDR3 is 16 residues long. From germline, CDR1 is GTSNPN and CDR2 SVGIG (reference sequence). The CDR3 DNA reads TGTGCCTGGAGTCGGAGGGCCTTGGGTGAGAATTCACCCCTCCACTTT. Its protein is CAWSRRALGENSPLHF.

The CDR3 spells CASSLWSLRDMNTEAFF. CDR3 nucleotides: TGTGCCAGCAGCTTGTGGTCGTTGCGGGATATGAACACTGAAGCTTTCTTT. The chain couples TRBV11-2 to TRBJ1-1; unclear D gene. The CDR3 extends over 17 amino acids. Trimming removed 3 bases at V and 0 bases at J, with 17 bases between. CDR1 is SGHAT, CDR2 FQNNGV, per germline.

The chain recombines TRBV7-9 with TRBJ2-1; 7 nucleotides match TRBD2. This CDR3 has 18 residues. V was clipped by 1 base and J by 9 bases; unmatched bases: 18. Germline V gives CDR1 SEHNR, CDR2 FQNEAQ (reference sequence). CDR3: CASSLVGNPAAGEREQFF. The CDR3 nucleotides read TGTGCCAGCAGCTTAGTAGGGAACCCGGCGGCGGGAGAACGTGAGCAGTTCTTC.

This clone was found once. This sequence joins TRBV10-3 and TRBJ2-1; 9 positions match TRBD2. V lost 0 bases to trimming and J lost 5 bases; unmatched junction nucleotides: 11. The CDR3 is made up of 18 amino acids. Germline values: CDR1 ENHRY, CDR2 SYGVKD. The DNA for the CDR3 is TGTGCCATCAGTGAGTCGTTCCAGGCTAGCGGGATTAACAATGAGCAGTTCTTC. Translated, it gives CAISESFQASGINNEQFF.

The sample holds one count of this clone. The CDR3 loop is CASSLRGGLEAFF. The CDR3 DNA reads as TGTGCCAGCAGCTTACGGGGGGGCCTTGAAGCTTTCTTT. The V and J genes are TRBV13 and TRBJ1-1, with D perhaps matching TRBD1 (6 bases). Germline-derived CDR1 and CDR2 are PRHDT and FYEKMQ (reference sequence). V was pared by 2 bases and J by 7 bases, with 11 bases between. The CDR3 has 13 amino acids.

The chain carries TRBV28 and TRBJ2-1; D unclear. Trimming took 3 bases from V and 3 from J, leaving 12 bases between them. This CDR3 contains 15 residues. Per germline, CDR1 MDHEN and CDR2 SYDVKM. CDR3 DNA sequence: TGTGCCAGCAGTTTTGTGAGAGAGCTCTACAATGAGCAGTTCTTC. Its protein product is CASSFVRELYNEQFF.

The genes are TRBV11-2 and TRBJ2-2, with 7 bases that match TRBD2. The trim removed 4 bases at V and 0 bases at J, leaving 2 bases unmatched. Germline V gene lookup returns CDR1 SGHAT and CDR2 FQNNGV. The CDR3 runs to 15 residues. Here the CDR3 reads CASSWGRANTGELFF. Written as DNA, the CDR3 is TGTGCCAGCAGCTGGGGGAGGGCGAACACCGGGGAGCTGTTTTTT.

J is TRBJ2-3 and V is TRBV7-2, with 10 bases aligning to TRBD2. From germline, CDR1 is SGHTA and CDR2 FQGNSA. The junction had 4 bases not matched to a gene; V was cut back by 4 bases and J by 6 bases. The CDR3 contains 14 residues. CDR3 sequence reads: CASSWSGRADTQYF. As DNA, the CDR3 is TGTGCCAGCAGCTGGAGCGGGAGGGCCGATACGCAGTATTTT.

The rearrangement joins TRBV27 to TRBJ2-3, with 7 positions matching TRBD1. The CDR3 runs to 18 residues. The germline gives CDR1 MNHEY, CDR2 SMNVEV (reference sequence). Germline trimming cut 6 bases from V and 2 bases from J; bases unmatched to any gene: 17. In nucleotides, the CDR3 is TGTGCCAGCAGCCAAAGCGCGGACAGGACAATAGACACAGATACGCAGTATTTT. This encodes CASSQSADRTIDTDTQYF.

The rearrangement links TRBV30 to TRBJ2-7; 16 bases fit TRBD2. The CDR3 runs to 18 residues. Germline CDR1 is GTSNPN and CDR2 is SVGIG (reference sequence). J gave up 3 bases and V 1 base, and 9 bases lay outside the gene matches. The DNA of the CDR3 is TGTGCCTGGAGTGCCGGGACTAGCGGGAGGGCCCCCTACTACGAGCAGTACTTC. Amino acid sequence: CAWSAGTSGRAPYYEQYF.

V usage is TRBV28 and J usage is TRBJ2-7, with 7 bases that match TRBD1. With 4 bases clipped from V and 3 bases from J, the junction kept 9 bases outside the gene matches. CDR3 length equals 15 residues. Germline loops: CDR1 MDHEN, CDR2 SYDVKM. This chain's CDR3 is CASSSAGTDHYEQYF. In DNA, the CDR3 is TGTGCCAGCAGTTCCGCCGGGACAGACCACTACGAGCAGTACTTC.

This clone has a handful of counts. The chain has TRBV7-3 and TRBJ2-1; 8 nucleotides match TRBD2. CDR3 length: 18 residues. V dropped 1 base and J dropped 9; count of bases not matched to a gene: 17. Germline CDR1 SGHTA, CDR2 FQGTGA. CDR3 in DNA: TGTGCCAGCAGCTTAAATCCGGGGACTAGAGGCCTCGGGGGTGAGCAGTTCTTC. It yields the protein CASSLNPGTRGLGGEQFF. The whole variable domain, filled in from reference TRBV7-3 and TRBJ2-1, reads GAGVSQTPSNKVTEKGKYVELRCDPISGHTALYWYRQSLGQGPEFLIYFQGTGAADDSGLPNDRFFAVRPEGSVSTLKIQRTERGDSAVYLCASSLNPGTRGLGGEQFFGPGTRLTVL.

A few counts support this clone. J is TRBJ1-4 and V is TRBV5-4; a weak D match, TRBD1 (5 bases). Germline CDR1 reads SGHNT; CDR2 reads YYREEE (reference sequence). V was clipped by 9 bases and J by 0 bases, with 21 bases between them. CDR3 length: 17 residues. The CDR3 sequence: CATQGARAEATNEKLFF. CDR3 nucleotides: TGTGCCACCCAGGGCGCTCGGGCCGAAGCAACTAATGAAAAACTGTTTTTT. Looking up the rest from reference TRBV5-4 and TRBJ1-4 gives the full variable domain: ETGVTQSPTHLIKTRGQQVTLRCSSQSGHNTVSWYQQALGQGPQFIFQYYREEENGRGNFPPRFSGLQFPNYSSELNVNALELDDSALYLCATQGARAEATNEKLFFGSGTQLSVL.

This clone has just one count. The V gene is TRBV6-5, the J gene TRBJ1-1; 7 positions agree with TRBD1. The CDR3 length is 15 residues. V trimming: 6 bases; J trimming: 0 bases; junction bases outside the gene matches: 7. Germline V gene lookup returns CDR1 MNHEY and CDR2 SVGAGI. The CDR3 here is CASRRTGFMNTEAFF. As DNA, the CDR3 is TGTGCCAGCAGACGGACAGGTTTTATGAACACTGAAGCTTTCTTT.

V usage is TRBV7-6 and J usage is TRBJ2-5; unclear D gene. Germline V gene sequence: CDR1 SGHVS, CDR2 FNYEAQ. CDR3 length: 12 residues. V lost 5 bases, J lost 4 bases, and 8 bases lay in between. As DNA, the CDR3 is TGTGCCAGCAGCCCTCCCGGAGAGACCCAGTACTTC. It codes for CASSPPGETQYF.

This chain joins TRBV28 and TRBJ1-1; the D is unclear. The CDR3 sequence is 15 residues long. Trimming removed 7 bases at V and 3 bases at J, with 18 bases between. The germline V gene has CDR1 MDHEN and CDR2 SYDVKM. CDR3 nucleotide sequence: TGTGCCAGCATCTCTTCTAGGGAGGAGGACACTGAAGCTTTCTTT. It is translated as CASISSREEDTEAFF.

V gene TRBV27 combines with J gene TRBJ2-7; possible D gene TRBD1, 5 bases. This CDR3 is built from 15 residues. From germline, CDR1 is MNHEY and CDR2 SMNVEV (reference sequence). Trimming took off 8 bases at V and 2 bases at J, with 19 bases between the two ends. This CDR3 is CASGIIRVPPYEQYF. The CDR3 region has the DNA TGTGCCAGCGGAATCATCAGGGTCCCTCCCTACGAGCAGTACTTC.

The chain is built from TRBV11-1 and TRBJ2-2, with TRBD1 matching 8 bases. There are 14 residues in the CDR3. V trimming: 1 base; J trimming: 6 bases; junction bases outside the gene matches: 1. Germline CDR1 SGHAT, CDR2 FQDESV (reference sequence). The CDR3 nucleotides read TGTGCCAGCAGCTTAGTGGGACAGGCCGGGGAGCTGTTTTTT. This translates into CASSLVGQAGELFF.

V gene TRBV7-3 combines with J gene TRBJ2-1; 11 positions match TRBD2. CDR3 length equals 15 residues. The V and J ends lost 4 bases and 3 bases, in that order; junction bases with no gene match: 2. Germline V CDR1 and CDR2: SGHTA, FQGTGA. CDR3 sequence: CASSSGLAVYNEQFF. The CDR3 region has the DNA TGTGCCAGCAGCTCGGGACTAGCGGTCTACAATGAGCAGTTCTTC.

This clone was recorded once. The chain uses TRBV28 and TRBJ2-7; perhaps TRBD2 as D (7 bases). CDR3 length: 14 amino acids. V was trimmed by 5 bases and J by 2 bases, leaving 13 bases between them. Looked up from germline, CDR1 is MDHEN and CDR2 is SYDVKM. CDR3 residues: CASSTKGGTYEQYF. DNA for the CDR3: TGTGCCAGCAGTACTAAGGGGGGGACCTACGAGCAGTACTTC.

This clone has just one count. A junction end diverges from the germline sequence, so it may reflect a read error. The chain couples TRBV9 to TRBJ2-2; 11 positions match TRBD2. The germline V gene encodes CDR1 SGDLS and CDR2 YYNGEE. The CDR3 has 17 residues. CDR3 protein: CASTVAPTSGIIGELFF. The CDR3 bases are TGTGCCAGCACCGTAGCTCCGACTAGCGGGATTATCGGGGAGCTGTTTTTT. Filled out from reference TRBV9 and TRBJ2-2, the complete variable domain reads DSGVTQTPKHLITATGQRVTLRCSPRSGDLSVYWYQQSLDQGLQFLIQYYNGEERAKGNILERFSAQQFPDLHSELNLSSLELGDSALYFCASTVAPTSGIIGELFFGEGSRLTVL.

This chain's CDR3 is CASSQETNTDTQYF. CDR3 DNA: TGCGCCAGCAGCCAAGAGACTAACACAGATACGCAGTATTTT. The genes are TRBV4-1 and TRBJ2-3, with D possibly TRBD2 on 5 matching bases. Trimming took off 0 bases at V and 2 bases at J, with 6 bases between the two ends. CDR1 and CDR2 (germline): MGHRA, YSYEKL. This CDR3 is built from 14 residues.

This sequence joins TRBV5-8 and TRBJ2-6, with D perhaps TRBD2 (5 bases). There are 15 residues in the CDR3. Per germline, CDR1 SGHTS and CDR2 YDEGEE. Trimming shortened V by 0 bases and J by 2 bases, and 6 bases separated the two germline ends. The CDR3 sequence is CASSLAGTGANVLTF. CDR3 bases: TGTGCCAGCAGCTTGGCGGGAACTGGGGCCAACGTCCTGACTTTC.

This clone was found once. The junction and the germline gene differ at one end; a read error may be behind it. This chain links TRBV7-9 with TRBJ1-1; D gene unclear. Germline V gives CDR1 SEHNR, CDR2 FQNEAQ (reference sequence). This CDR3 has 12 residues. The CDR3 protein is CSSRRAPYEAFF. For the CDR3, the DNA is TGTTCCAGCAGACGAGCACCCTATGAAGCTTTCTTT.

The chain employs TRBV11-2 and TRBJ2-3; 7 nucleotides agree with TRBD2. With 5 bases clipped from V and 2 bases from J, the junction kept 7 bases outside the gene matches. CDR3 length: 15 residues. The germline V gene has CDR1 SGHAT and CDR2 FQNNGV. In DNA, the CDR3 is TGTGCCAGCAGCGACGGGACTACGTTCACAGATACGCAGTATTTT. This codes for CASSDGTTFTDTQYF.

The V call is TRBV9, the J call TRBJ1-1, with D tentatively TRBD1 (6 bases). Germline V gene lookup returns CDR1 SGDLS and CDR2 YYNGEE. This CDR3 region has 16 residues. V was shortened by 0 bases and J by 0 bases, with 12 bases between the two germline ends. CDR3 sequence (DNA): TGTGCCAGCAGCGTAGCGGACAGTTCCATGAACACTGAAGCTTTCTTT. Translating it yields CASSVADSSMNTEAFF.

The chain uses TRBV5-1 and TRBJ2-1, with D tentatively TRBD2 (6 bases). This CDR3 has 15 residues. The V gene lost 0 bases and the J gene lost 6 bases, with 13 bases spanning the gap. Germline lookup yields CDR1 SGHRS and CDR2 YFSETQ. The CDR3 reads CASSLGVLATNEQFF. CDR3 coding DNA: TGCGCCAGCAGCTTGGGGGTTCTAGCGACCAATGAGCAGTTCTTC.

The chain combines TRBV7-9 with TRBJ2-7; 9 nucleotides agree with TRBD1. The CDR3 extends over 14 amino acids. Germline values: CDR1 SEHNR, CDR2 FQNEAQ (reference sequence). Trimming cost V 5 bases and J 3 bases; bases outside gene matches: 5. CDR3 DNA sequence: TGTGCCAGCAGCATCGGGACAGGGCACTACGAGCAGTACTTC. Translating gives CASSIGTGHYEQYF.